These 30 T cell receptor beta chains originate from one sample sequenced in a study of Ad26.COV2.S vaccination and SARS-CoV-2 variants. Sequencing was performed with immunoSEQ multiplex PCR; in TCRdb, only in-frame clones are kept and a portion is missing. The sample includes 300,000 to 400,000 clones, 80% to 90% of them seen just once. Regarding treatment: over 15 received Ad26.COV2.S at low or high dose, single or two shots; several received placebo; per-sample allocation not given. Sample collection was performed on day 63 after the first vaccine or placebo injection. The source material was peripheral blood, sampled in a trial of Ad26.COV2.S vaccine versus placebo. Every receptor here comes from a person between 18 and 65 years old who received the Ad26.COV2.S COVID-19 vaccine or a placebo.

DNA of the CDR3: TGTGCCAGCAGTGAAAGCGGGGGGGCGCGCACAGATACGCAGTATTTT. Translation gives CASSESGGARTDTQYF. The rearrangement joins TRBV6-1 to TRBJ2-3; 10 bases align to TRBD2. Germline V gene lookup returns CDR1 MNHNS and CDR2 SASEGT. The CDR3 loop spans 16 amino acids. After removal of 2 bases from V and 1 base from J, the junction contained 3 bases not matched to a gene.

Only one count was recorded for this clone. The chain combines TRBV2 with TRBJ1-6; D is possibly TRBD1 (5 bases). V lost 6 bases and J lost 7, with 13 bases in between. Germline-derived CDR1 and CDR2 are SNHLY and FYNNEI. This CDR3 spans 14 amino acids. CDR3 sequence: CASRTGTGNSPLHF. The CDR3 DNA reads TGTGCCAGCAGAACCGGGACGGGGAATTCACCCCTCCACTTT.

Here the CDR3 DNA reads TGTGCCACCAGCACCAATGCGGGTGAAGGCACCGGGGAGCTGTTTTTT. Residues: CATSTNAGEGTGELFF. The chain couples TRBV15 to TRBJ2-2; D is perhaps TRBD2 (5 bases). Germline CDR1 reads LNHNV; CDR2 reads YYDKDF (reference sequence). V lost 4 bases and J 4 bases, leaving 16 bases between the germline ends. The CDR3 loop spans 16 amino acids. Complete variable domain (other parts from reference TRBV15 and TRBJ2-2): DAMVIQNPRYQVTQFGKPVTLSCSQTLNHNVMYWYQQKSSQAPKLLFHYYDKDFNNEADTPDNFQSRRPNTSFCFLDIRSPGLGDTAMYLCATSTNAGEGTGELFFGEGSRLTVL.

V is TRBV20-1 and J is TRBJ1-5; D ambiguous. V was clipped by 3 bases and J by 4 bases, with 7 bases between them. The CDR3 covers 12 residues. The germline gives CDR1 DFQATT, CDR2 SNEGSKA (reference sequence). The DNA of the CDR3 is TGCAGTGCTAGTACAGTGAATCAGCCCCAGCATTTT. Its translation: CSASTVNQPQHF.

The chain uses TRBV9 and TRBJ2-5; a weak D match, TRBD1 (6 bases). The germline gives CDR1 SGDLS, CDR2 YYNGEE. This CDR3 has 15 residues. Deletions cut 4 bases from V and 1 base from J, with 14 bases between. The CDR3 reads CASSPNTGIQETQYF. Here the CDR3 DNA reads TGTGCCAGCAGCCCAAACACAGGGATCCAAGAGACCCAGTACTTC.

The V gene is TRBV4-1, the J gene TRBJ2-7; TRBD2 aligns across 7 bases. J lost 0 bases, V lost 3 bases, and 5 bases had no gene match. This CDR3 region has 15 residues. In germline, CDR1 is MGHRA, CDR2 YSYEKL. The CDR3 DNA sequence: TGCGCCAGCAGCCAGAGGGACTATAGCTCCTACGAGCAGTACTTC. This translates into CASSQRDYSSYEQYF.

DNA of the CDR3: TGTGCCAGCAGTCCCCGGCAGGGGTCGGCAATACACAATGAGCAGTTCTTC. Residues: CASSPRQGSAIHNEQFF. The J gene is TRBJ2-1, the V gene TRBV28; a possible D gene is TRBD1 (6 bases). CDR1 MDHEN and CDR2 SYDVKM come from the germline V gene. Trimming shortened V by 5 bases and J by 5 bases, and 22 bases separated the two germline ends. The CDR3 has 17 residues.

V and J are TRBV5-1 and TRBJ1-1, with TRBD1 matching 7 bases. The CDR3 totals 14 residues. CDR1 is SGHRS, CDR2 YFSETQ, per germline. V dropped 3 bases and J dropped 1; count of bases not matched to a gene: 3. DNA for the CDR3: TGCGCCAGCAGCTCGGGACAGAAGAACACTGAAGCTTTCTTT. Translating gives CASSSGQKNTEAFF.

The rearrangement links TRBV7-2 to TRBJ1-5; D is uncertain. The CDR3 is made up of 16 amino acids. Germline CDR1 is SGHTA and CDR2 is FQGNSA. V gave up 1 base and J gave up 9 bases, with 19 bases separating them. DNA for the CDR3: TGTGCCAGCAGCTTAGGAGGTCCTGCAGGCGTGCGGCCCCAGCATTTT. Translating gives CASSLGGPAGVRPQHF.

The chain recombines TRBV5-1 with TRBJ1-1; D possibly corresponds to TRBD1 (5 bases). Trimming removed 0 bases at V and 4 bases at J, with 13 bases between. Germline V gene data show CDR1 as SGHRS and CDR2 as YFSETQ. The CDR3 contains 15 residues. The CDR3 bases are TGCGCCAGCAGCTTGGTCGGGGTTCAGGGCACTGAAGCTTTCTTT. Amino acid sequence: CASSLVGVQGTEAFF.

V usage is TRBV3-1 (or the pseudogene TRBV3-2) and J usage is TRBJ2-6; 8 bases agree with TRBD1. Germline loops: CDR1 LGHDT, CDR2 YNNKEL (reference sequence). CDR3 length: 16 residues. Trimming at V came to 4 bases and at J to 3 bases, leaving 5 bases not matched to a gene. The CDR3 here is CASSPGGLGGANVLTF. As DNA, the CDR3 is TGTGCCAGCAGCCCAGGGGGCCTCGGTGGGGCCAACGTCCTGACTTTC.

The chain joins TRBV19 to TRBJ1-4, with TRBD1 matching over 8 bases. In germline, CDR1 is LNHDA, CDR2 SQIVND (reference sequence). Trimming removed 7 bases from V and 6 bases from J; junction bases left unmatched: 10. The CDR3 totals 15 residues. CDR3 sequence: CASMKEGTGHEKLFF. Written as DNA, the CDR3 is TGTGCCAGTATGAAGGAAGGGACAGGTCATGAAAAACTGTTTTTT.

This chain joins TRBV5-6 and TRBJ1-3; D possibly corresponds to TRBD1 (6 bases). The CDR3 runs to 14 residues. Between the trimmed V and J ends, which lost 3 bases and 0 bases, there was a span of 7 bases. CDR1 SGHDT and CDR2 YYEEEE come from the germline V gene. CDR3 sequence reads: CASSSGDSGNTIYF. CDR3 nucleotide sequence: TGTGCCAGCAGCTCAGGGGACTCTGGAAACACCATATATTTT.

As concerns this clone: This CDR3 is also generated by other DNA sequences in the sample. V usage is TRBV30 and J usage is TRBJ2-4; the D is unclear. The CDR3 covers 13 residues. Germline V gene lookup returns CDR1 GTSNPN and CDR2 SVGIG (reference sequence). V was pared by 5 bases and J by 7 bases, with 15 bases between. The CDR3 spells CAWSPGSDNIQYF. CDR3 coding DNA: TGTGCCTGGTCCCCAGGCAGTGATAACATTCAGTACTTC.

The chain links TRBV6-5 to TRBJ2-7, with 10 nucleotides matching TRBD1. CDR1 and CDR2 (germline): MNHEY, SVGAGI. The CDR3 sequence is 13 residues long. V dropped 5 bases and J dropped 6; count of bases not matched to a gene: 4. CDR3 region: CASSPGTGAEQYF. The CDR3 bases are TGTGCCAGCAGTCCCGGGACAGGGGCCGAGCAGTACTTC.

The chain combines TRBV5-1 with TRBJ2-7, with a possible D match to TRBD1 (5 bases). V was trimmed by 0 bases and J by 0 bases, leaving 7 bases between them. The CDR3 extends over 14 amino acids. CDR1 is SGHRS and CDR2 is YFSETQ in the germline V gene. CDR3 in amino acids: CASSLGTHSYEQYF. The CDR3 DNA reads TGCGCCAGCAGCTTGGGGACACACTCCTACGAGCAGTACTTC. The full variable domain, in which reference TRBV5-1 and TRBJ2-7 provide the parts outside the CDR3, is KAGVTQTPRYLIKTRGQQVTLSCSPISGHRSVSWYQQTPGQGLQFLFEYFSETQRNKGNFPGRFSGRQFSNSRSEMNVSTLELGDSALYLCASSLGTHSYEQYFGPGTRLTVT.

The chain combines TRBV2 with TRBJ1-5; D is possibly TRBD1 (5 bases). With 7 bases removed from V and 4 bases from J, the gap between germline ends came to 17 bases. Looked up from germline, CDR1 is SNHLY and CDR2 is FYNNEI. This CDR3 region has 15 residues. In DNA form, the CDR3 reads TGTGCCAGCAATGGGGGAGGGCTCCAAAATCAGCCCCAGCATTTT. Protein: CASNGGGLQNQPQHF.

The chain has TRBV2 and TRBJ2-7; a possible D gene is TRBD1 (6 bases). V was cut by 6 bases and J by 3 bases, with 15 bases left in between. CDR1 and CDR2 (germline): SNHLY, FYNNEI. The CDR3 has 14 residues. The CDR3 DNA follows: TGTGCCAGCAGGAGTGGACAGCTAAACTACGAGCAGTACTTC. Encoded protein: CASRSGQLNYEQYF.

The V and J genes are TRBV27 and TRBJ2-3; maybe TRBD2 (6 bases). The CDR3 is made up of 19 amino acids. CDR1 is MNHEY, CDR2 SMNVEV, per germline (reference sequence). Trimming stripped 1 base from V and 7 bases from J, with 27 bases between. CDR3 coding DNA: TGTGCCAGCAGTTTATACCTGGGAACTAGCTCGACAAGGATGAATACGCAGTATTTT. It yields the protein CASSLYLGTSSTRMNTQYF.

As DNA, the CDR3 is TGTGCCAGCAGTTGGACTAGCGGGTGGAAGGAAAACTACAATGAGCAGTTCTTC. Protein: CASSWTSGWKENYNEQFF. This chain joins TRBV27 and TRBJ2-1; 11 bases are a match to TRBD2. The CDR3 consists of 18 residues. Unmatched junction bases numbered 11, after V lost 4 bases and J lost 3 bases. The V gene's germline CDR1 is MNHEY and CDR2 SMNVEV (reference sequence).

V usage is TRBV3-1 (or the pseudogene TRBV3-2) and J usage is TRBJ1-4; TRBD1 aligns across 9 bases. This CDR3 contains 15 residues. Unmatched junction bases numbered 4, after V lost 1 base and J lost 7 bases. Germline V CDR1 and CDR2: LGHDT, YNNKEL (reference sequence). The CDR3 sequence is CASSQGTGDGEKLFF. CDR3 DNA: TGTGCCAGCAGCCAAGGGACAGGGGATGGTGAAAAACTGTTTTTT.

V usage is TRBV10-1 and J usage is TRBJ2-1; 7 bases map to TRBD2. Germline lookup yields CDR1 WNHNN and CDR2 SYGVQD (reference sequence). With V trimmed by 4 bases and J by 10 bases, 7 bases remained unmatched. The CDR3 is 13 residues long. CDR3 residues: CASSGGGGGEQFF. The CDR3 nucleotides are TGCGCCAGCAGTGGAGGCGGGGGTGGAGAGCAGTTCTTC.

CDR3 nucleotide sequence: TGTGCCAGCTCACCCGTGGGACGGTTTAGCACAGATACGCAGTATTTT. Its translation is CASSPVGRFSTDTQYF. The chain carries TRBV18 and TRBJ2-3; D tentatively fits TRBD1 or TRBD2 (5 bases each). The length of the CDR3 is 16 residues. The germline CDR1 and CDR2 sequences are KGHSH and LQKENI. V lost 3 bases to trimming and J lost 0 bases, with 13 bases between them.

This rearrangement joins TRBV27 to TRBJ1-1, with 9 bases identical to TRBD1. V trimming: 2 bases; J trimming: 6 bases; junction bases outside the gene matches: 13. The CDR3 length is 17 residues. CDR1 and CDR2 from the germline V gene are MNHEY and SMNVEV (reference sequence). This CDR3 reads CASSLRQGQGYASEAFF. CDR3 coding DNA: TGTGCCAGCAGTTTAAGGCAGGGACAGGGTTATGCGTCTGAAGCTTTCTTT.

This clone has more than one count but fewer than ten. DNA for the CDR3: TGCGCCAGCAGTACTACAACGAACACTGAAGCTTTCTTT. This sequence encodes CASSTTTNTEAFF. The V gene is TRBV10-1, the J gene TRBJ1-1; D uncertain. The ends were cut back, 5 bases at V and 1 base at J, with 8 bases in the middle. The germline CDR1 and CDR2 sequences are WNHNN and SYGVQD (reference sequence). This CDR3 is built from 13 residues.

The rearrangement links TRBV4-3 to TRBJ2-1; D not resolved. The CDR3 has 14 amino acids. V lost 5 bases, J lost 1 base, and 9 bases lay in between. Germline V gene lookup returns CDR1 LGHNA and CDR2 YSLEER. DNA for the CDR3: TGCGCCAGCAGCAAGCGCATATCCTACAATGAGCAGTTCTTC. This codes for CASSKRISYNEQFF.

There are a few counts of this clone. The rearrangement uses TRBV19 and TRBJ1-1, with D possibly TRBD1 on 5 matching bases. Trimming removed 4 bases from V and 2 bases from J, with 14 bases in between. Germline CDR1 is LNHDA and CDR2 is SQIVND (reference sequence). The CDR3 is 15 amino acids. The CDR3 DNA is TGTGCCAGTAGTAAATCGGCGAGGGGAAACACTGAAGCTTTCTTT. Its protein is CASSKSARGNTEAFF.

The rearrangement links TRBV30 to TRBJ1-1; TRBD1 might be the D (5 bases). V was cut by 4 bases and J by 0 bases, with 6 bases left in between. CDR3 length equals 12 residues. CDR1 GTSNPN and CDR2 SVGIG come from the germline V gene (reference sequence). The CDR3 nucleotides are TGTGCCTGGATGGACATGAACACTGAAGCTTTCTTT. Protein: CAWMDMNTEAFF. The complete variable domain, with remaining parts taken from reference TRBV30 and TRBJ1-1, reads SQTIHQWPATLVQPVGSPLSLECTVEGTSNPNLYWYRQAAGRGLQLLFYSVGIGQISSEVPQNLSASRPQDRQFILSSKKLLLSDSGFYLCAWMDMNTEAFFGQGTRLTVV.

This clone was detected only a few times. This CDR3 reads CASSGRLAGGDDTQYF. Here the CDR3 DNA reads TGCGCCAGCAGCGGCAGACTAGCTGGCGGAGACGATACGCAGTATTTT. The chain has TRBV5-1 and TRBJ2-3; 7 bases fit TRBD2. The CDR3 has 16 residues. The germline V gene encodes CDR1 SGHRS and CDR2 YFSETQ. V dropped 4 bases and J dropped 6; count of bases not matched to a gene: 14.

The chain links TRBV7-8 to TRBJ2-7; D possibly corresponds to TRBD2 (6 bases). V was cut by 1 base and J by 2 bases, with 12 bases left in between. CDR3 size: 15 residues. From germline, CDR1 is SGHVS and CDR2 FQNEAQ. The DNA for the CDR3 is TGTGCCAGCAGCTTAGACCAGCGGGCCCCCTACGAGCAGTACTTC. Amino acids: CASSLDQRAPYEQYF.